This T cell receptor (beta chain) comes out of a study of cytomegalovirus exposure and HLA in healthy donors. Background on the study: Unique TCRs numbering approximately 81 million, obtained from HLA-typed donors, made up an early data release. Study results and limitations: Overall, about 160 TCR beta chains were annotated as cytomegalovirus-associated.

In this sample, this clone turned up a few times. Its antigen is as yet unknown. This specimen includes other DNA sequences encoding the same CDR3. Germline V gene sequence: CDR1 SGHNT, CDR2 YYREEE (reference sequence). The CDR3 is 15 amino acids. The V and J ends lost 1 base and 1 base, in that order; junction bases with no gene match: 1. The PCR made use of 60 Vbeta and 13 Jbeta primers. This table comes from immunoSEQ multiplex PCR, and its TCRdb copy is limited to in-frame clones, with some not included. The data contain around 200,000 clones, 80% of them singletons. This TCR was sampled from a boy between 10 and 17 years old in good health and CMV-seronegative. The chain is built from TRBV5-4 and TRBJ2-1; 8 bases are a match to TRBD2. The sequenced sample was PBMCs. CDR3 bases: TGTGCCAGCAGCTTGACTAGCGGATCCTACAATGAGCAGTTCTTC. It is translated as CASSLTSGSYNEQFF.